Following are 12 T cell receptor beta chains from one sample sequenced in a study of tumor-infiltrating lymphocytes in oesophageal squamous cell carcinoma. TCRdb re-called the PCR reads with MiXCR, one entry per CDR3 protein. The table shows 7,000 to 9,000 distinct CDR3 sequences, with around a sixth occurring only once. Sequences were obtained from blood. The receptors originated from a male donor with esophageal squamous cell carcinoma.

This clonotype was counted at least ten times. The rearrangement links TRBV7-8 to TRBJ1-4, with 7 bases aligning to TRBD1. Germline V CDR1 and CDR2: SGHVS, FQNEAQ. V lost 1 base to trimming and J lost 10 bases; unmatched junction nucleotides: 12. This CDR3 spans 16 amino acids. CDR3 coding DNA: TGTGCCAGCAGCTTAGGAGGGACAGCTGGGGTTGGAAAACTGTTTTTT. Translated: CASSLGGTAGVGKLFF.

This clonotype is labeled medium-sized (0.01 to 0.1%). The chain carries TRBV5-1 and TRBJ2-1, with D perhaps matching TRBD2 (5 bases). The V end lost 4 bases, the J end lost 8 bases, and 19 bases lay between the germline ends. Germline CDR1 is SGHRS and CDR2 is YFSETQ. The CDR3 is made up of 15 amino acids. CDR3 bases: TGCGCCAGCAGCCCAGAGGGAGTAGGCTTCGATGAGCAGTTCTTC. Encoded protein: CASSPEGVGFDEQFF. Combining the CDR3 with reference TRBV5-1 and TRBJ2-1 gives the whole variable domain KAGVTQTPRYLIKTRGQQVTLSCSPISGHRSVSWYQQTPGQGLQFLFEYFSETQRNKGNFPGRFSGRQFSNSRSEMNVSTLELGDSALYLCASSPEGVGFDEQFFGPGTRLTVL.

V usage is TRBV4-1 and J usage is TRBJ2-7; a weak D match, TRBD2 (6 bases). The CDR3 runs 14 residues. Germline V gene lookup returns CDR1 MGHRA and CDR2 YSYEKL. V lost 0 bases, J lost 1 base, and 7 bases lay in between. In nucleotides, the CDR3 is TGCGCCAGCAGCCAAGAGCGGGGTTCCTACGAGCAGTACTTC. It translates to CASSQERGSYEQYF.

Worth noting for this clonotype: The conserved phenylalanine or tryptophan normally closing the CDR3 is absent here, so this likely arose from a read error. The DNA is omitted, as the CDR3 cannot be located on it reliably, and the CDR3 follows TCRdb's listing. The chain recombines TRBV4-1 with TRBJ1-6; the D call of TRBD1 is as the table states it, not checked on the DNA. In germline, CDR1 is MGHRA, CDR2 YSYEKL. The CDR3 region is 11 residues in length, termini included. Here the CDR3 reads CASSQDRLGSL.

Concerning this clonotype: The CDR3 carries no conserved terminal phenylalanine or tryptophan, so it likely arises from a read error. Because the CDR3's place on the DNA is in doubt, the DNA is left out and the CDR3 is given as listed by TCRdb. The chain couples TRBV7-8 to TRBJ2-7. The germline CDR1 and CDR2 sequences are SGHVS and FQNEAQ. Both ends counted, the CDR3 spans 14 residues. The CDR3 sequence: CASSLDTVGYTFGS.

This clonotype was observed many times. This may be a read error, as it is one base from a much larger clone. The rearrangement joins TRBV24-1 to TRBJ2-7; 7 bases map to TRBD1. Germline V gene sequence: CDR1 KGHDR, CDR2 SFDVKD. This CDR3 is 12 amino acids long. Trimming removed 10 bases from V and 7 bases from J; junction bases left unmatched: 9. The CDR3 loop reads CATAKQGFEQYF. CDR3 nucleotide sequence: TGTGCCACGGCCAAACAGGGGTTTGAGCAGTACTTC.

This clonotype has a count of ten or more. The rearrangement links TRBV2 to TRBJ2-1; 8 positions match TRBD1. The germline CDR1 and CDR2 sequences are SNHLY and FYNNEI. There are 16 residues in the CDR3. The V and J ends lost 7 bases and 6 bases, in that order; junction bases with no gene match: 14. CDR3 sequence: CASNPDRGWGANEQFF. The DNA of the CDR3 is TGTGCCAGCAATCCTGACAGGGGCTGGGGGGCCAATGAGCAGTTCTTC.

Ten or more counts support this clonotype. The rearrangement joins TRBV10-3 to TRBJ1-5; possibly TRBD1 for D (6 bases). The germline V gene encodes CDR1 ENHRY and CDR2 SYGVKD. The CDR3 is made up of 14 amino acids. Trimming pared 1 base from V and 5 bases from J, leaving 9 bases between. CDR3 residues: CAISEYRAYQPQHF. CDR3 coding DNA: TGTGCCATCAGTGAGTACAGGGCCTATCAGCCCCAGCATTTT.

The sample holds many counts of this clonotype. The conserved phenylalanine or tryptophan normally closing the CDR3 is absent here, so this likely arose from a read error. No DNA is shown, since the ends of the CDR3 on it are uncertain; the CDR3 is the one TCRdb lists. CDR3 amino acids: CASSLHPA. The rearrangement links TRBV7-3 to TRBJ2-6; the table's D call, TRBD1, has no DNA check behind it. 8 amino acids form the CDR3, both terminal residues included. Germline-derived CDR1 and CDR2 are SGHTA and FQGTGA.

The chain has TRBV5-1 and TRBJ2-2; no definite D call. CDR1 is SGHRS and CDR2 is YFSETQ in the germline V gene. Trimming cost V 4 bases and J 2 bases, with 9 bases left between them. This CDR3 is 14 amino acids long. The CDR3 coding sequence is TGCGCCAGCAGCCCTAAAGCAAACACCGGGGAGCTGTTTTTT. Protein: CASSPKANTGELFF. Combining the CDR3 with reference TRBV5-1 and TRBJ2-2 gives the whole variable domain KAGVTQTPRYLIKTRGQQVTLSCSPISGHRSVSWYQQTPGQGLQFLFEYFSETQRNKGNFPGRFSGRQFSNSRSEMNVSTLELGDSALYLCASSPKANTGELFFGEGSRLTVL.

This chain links TRBV15 with TRBJ2-7; 10 nucleotides align to TRBD1. Trimming took 0 bases from V and 2 from J; bases not matched to a gene: 4. This CDR3 spans 16 amino acids. The V gene's germline CDR1 is LNHNV and CDR2 YYDKDF (reference sequence). CDR3 loop: CATSREMTGGAYEQYF. The DNA for the CDR3 is TGTGCCACCAGCAGAGAGATGACAGGGGGCGCCTACGAGCAGTACTTC.

This clonotype showed up many times. This chain joins TRBV28 and TRBJ1-1; no definite D call. The germline V gene encodes CDR1 MDHEN and CDR2 SYDVKM. V lost 2 bases and J lost 4, with 14 bases in between. The CDR3 extends over 15 amino acids. CDR3 nucleotide sequence: TGTGCCAGCAGTTTAGAAAGATCGCCGGGCACTGAAGCTTTCTTT. This codes for CASSLERSPGTEAFF.